Below, one T cell receptor (beta chain) is given with its context. One end of the junction fails to match germline, which may point to a read error. The length of the CDR3 is 11 residues. Germline CDR1 MNHEY, CDR2 SMNVEV (reference sequence). Samples came from patients with localized non-small cell lung adenocarcinoma. TCRdb redid the calling of the PCR reads with MiXCR, one entry per CDR3 protein. The sample lists about 19,000 distinct CDR3 sequences, about 50% occurring once. This entry belongs to a study of CD4 and CD8 cells across lung adenocarcinoma regions. The genes are TRBV27 and TRBJ2-3; no firm D call. The clonotype was recovered from a male donor with lung adenocarcinoma. The CD4 and CD8 labels of this study may be unreliable. The specimen was CD8+ T cells from the margin of a lung tumor. The CDR3 loop reads CAGRYQDTQYF. DNA for the CDR3: TGTGCCGGCCGTTACCAAGATACCCAGTATTTC.